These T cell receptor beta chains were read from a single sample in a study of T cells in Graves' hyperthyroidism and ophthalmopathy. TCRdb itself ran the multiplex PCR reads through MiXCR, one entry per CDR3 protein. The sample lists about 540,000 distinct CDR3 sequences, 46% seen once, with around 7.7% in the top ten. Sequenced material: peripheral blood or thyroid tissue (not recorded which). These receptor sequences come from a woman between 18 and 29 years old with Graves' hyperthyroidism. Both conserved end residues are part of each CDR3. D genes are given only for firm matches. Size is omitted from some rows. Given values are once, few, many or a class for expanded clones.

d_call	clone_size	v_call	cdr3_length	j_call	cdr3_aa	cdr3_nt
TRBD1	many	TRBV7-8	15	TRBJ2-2	CASSWGQGATGELFF	TGTGCCAGCAGCTGGGGACAGGGGGCGACCGGGGAGCTGTTTTTT
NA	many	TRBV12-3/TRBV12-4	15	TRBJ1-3	CASSLPNYSGNTIYF	TGTGCCAGCAGTTTGCCCAACTACTCTGGAAACACCATATATTTT
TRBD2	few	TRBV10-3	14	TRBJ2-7	CAISLAGTFYEQYF	TGTGCCATCAGCCTAGCGGGAACTTTCTACGAGCAGTACTTC
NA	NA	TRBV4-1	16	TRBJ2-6	CASSQVLISGANVLTF	TGCGCCAGCAGCCAAGTACTAATCTCTGGGGCCAACGTCCTGACTTTC
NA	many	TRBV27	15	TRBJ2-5	CASSLSGSGPETQYF	TGTGCCAGCAGTTTATCGGGTAGCGGTCCGGAGACCCAGTACTTC
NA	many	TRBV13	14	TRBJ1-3	CASSGQVNGNTIYF	TGTGCCAGCAGCGGCCAGGTGAATGGAAACACCATATATTTT
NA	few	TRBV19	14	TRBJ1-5	CASSIGGEAQPQHF	TGTGCCAGTAGTATCGGGGGCGAGGCTCAGCCCCAGCATTTT
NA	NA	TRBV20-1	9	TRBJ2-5	CSARDPQYF	TGCAGTGCTAGAGATCCCCAGTACTTC
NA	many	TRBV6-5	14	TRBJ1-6	CASSYRDGHSPLHF	TGTGCCAGCAGTTACCGGGACGGCCATTCACCCCTCCACTTT
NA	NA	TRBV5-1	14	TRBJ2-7	CASSSRSTTYEQYF	TGCGCCAGCAGCTCCAGGAGCACGACCTACGAGCAGTACTTC
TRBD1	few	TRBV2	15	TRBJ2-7	CASREDRGNIYEQYF	TGTGCCAGCAGAGAGGACAGGGGAAATATATACGAGCAGTACTTC
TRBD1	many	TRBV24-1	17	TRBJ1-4	CATSAGQGFSTNEKLFF	TGTGCCACCAGTGCGGGACAGGGCTTTTCAACTAATGAAAAACTGTTTTTT
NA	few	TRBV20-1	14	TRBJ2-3	CSGVTRSYTDTQYF	TGCAGTGGAGTGACTCGCAGCTACACAGATACGCAGTATTTT
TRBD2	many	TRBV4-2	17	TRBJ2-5	CASSQVMLAGGGETQYF	TGTGCCAGCAGCCAAGTTATGCTAGCGGGAGGAGGAGAGACCCAGTACTTC
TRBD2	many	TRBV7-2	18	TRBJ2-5	CASPGNGTSGFPRETQYF	TGTGCCAGCCCGGGAAATGGGACTAGCGGTTTCCCTAGGGAGACCCAGTACTTC
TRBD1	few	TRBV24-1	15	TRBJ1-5	CATSPRQGGNEPQHF	TGTGCCACCAGTCCGAGACAGGGAGGCAATGAGCCCCAGCATTTT
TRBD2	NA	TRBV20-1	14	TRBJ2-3	CSVGLAGSTDTQYF	TGCAGTGTTGGACTAGCGGGTAGCACAGATACGCAGTATTTT
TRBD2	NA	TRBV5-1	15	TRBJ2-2	CASSLSAGAVGELFF	TGCGCCAGCAGCTTATCAGCGGGAGCGGTCGGGGAGCTGTTTTTT
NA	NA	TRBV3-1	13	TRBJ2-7	CASSQSDSYEQYF	TGTGCCAGCAGCCAATCAGACTCCTACGAGCAGTACTTC
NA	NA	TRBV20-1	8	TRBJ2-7	CRGDEQYF	TGCAGGGGGGACGAGCAGTACTTC
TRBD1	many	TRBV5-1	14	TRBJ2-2	CASRLGQGTGELFF	TGCGCCAGCAGACTCGGACAGGGAACCGGGGAGCTGTTTTTT
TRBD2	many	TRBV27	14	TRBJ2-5	CASIGGKVGETQYF	TGTGCCAGCATCGGGGGGAAGGTAGGGGAGACCCAGTACTTC
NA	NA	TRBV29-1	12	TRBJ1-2	CSVEDSPYGYTF	TGCAGCGTTGAGGACAGCCCCTATGGCTACACCTTC
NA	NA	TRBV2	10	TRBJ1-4	CASSEGKLFF	TGTGCCAGCAGTGAGGGAAAACTGTTTTTT
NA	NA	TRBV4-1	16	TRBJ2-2	CASSPQQGMGAGELFF	TGTGCCAGCTCACCCCAACAGGGAATGGGAGCCGGGGAGCTGTTTTTT
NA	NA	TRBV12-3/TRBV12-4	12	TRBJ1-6	CASSVSNSPLHF	TGTGCCAGCAGCGTCAGTAATTCACCCCTCCACTTT
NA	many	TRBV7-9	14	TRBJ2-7	CASSPGETNYEQYF	TGTGCCAGCAGCCCCGGGGAAACTAACTACGAGCAGTACTTC
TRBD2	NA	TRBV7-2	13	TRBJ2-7	CASSSAGAHEQYF	TGTGCCAGCAGCAGCGCGGGAGCCCACGAGCAGTACTTC
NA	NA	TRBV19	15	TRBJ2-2	CASSIVRNGPGELFF	TGTGCCAGTAGTATAGTAAGGAACGGGCCCGGGGAGCTGTTTTTT
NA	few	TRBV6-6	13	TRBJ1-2	CASSEKNSYGYTF	TGTGCCAGCAGTGAAAAAAACAGCTATGGCTACACCTTC